The 5 T cell receptor beta chains reported below all come from one sample, sequenced in a study of graft-versus-host responses after intestinal transplantation. Their cognate antigens are unknown. Repertoires were generated with immunoSEQ multiplex PCR, while TCRdb's copy carries only in-frame clones and drops some. The sample comprises tens of thousands of clones, about 85% of which are singletons, and around 0.27% rests with the top ten. The sample here was unstimulated CD4+ T cells sorted from spleen or lymph node cells, taken before transplant. These receptors were obtained from a human donor who was the organ donor for an intestinal transplant.

The CDR3 DNA sequence: TGTGCCACCGCCAAATTGACAGGGATCGAAGGAGATACGCAGTATTTT. Translated: CATAKLTGIEGDTQYF. The genes are TRBV9 and TRBJ2-3; 7 nucleotides line up with TRBD1. Trimming at V came to 9 bases and at J to 5 bases, leaving 18 bases not matched to a gene. CDR3 length: 16 amino acids. CDR1 is SGDLS, CDR2 YYNGEE, per germline.

The V and J genes are TRBV4-1 and TRBJ1-2, with D possibly being TRBD1 (5 bases). Trimming removed 5 bases at V and 4 bases at J, with 11 bases between. Germline-derived CDR1 and CDR2 are MGHRA and YSYEKL. CDR3 length equals 13 residues. The CDR3 spells CASSSREGYGYTF. The CDR3 DNA sequence: TGCGCCAGCAGCTCCAGGGAGGGCTATGGCTACACCTTC.

The chain combines TRBV11-2 with TRBJ2-5, with unresolved D. Trimming removed 2 bases from V and 2 bases from J, with 9 bases in between. The CDR3 contains 14 residues. Germline V gene lookup returns CDR1 SGHAT and CDR2 FQNNGV. The CDR3 nucleotides read TGTGCCAGCAGCTTATCCGGGTTGCAAGAGACCCAGTACTTC. Amino acids: CASSLSGLQETQYF.

This chain links TRBV13 with TRBJ2-7; 7 bases are shared with TRBD2. Germline V gene lookup returns CDR1 PRHDT and CDR2 FYEKMQ (reference sequence). V trimming: 2 bases; J trimming: 0 bases; junction bases outside the gene matches: 4. This CDR3 spans 15 amino acids. CDR3: CASSLRSGASYEQYF. The CDR3 DNA reads TGTGCCAGCAGCTTAAGAAGCGGGGCCTCCTACGAGCAGTACTTC.

The chain carries TRBV27 and TRBJ2-3, with TRBD2 matching over 8 bases. Unmatched junction bases numbered 16, after V lost 7 bases and J lost 7 bases. This CDR3 region has 16 residues. Germline-derived CDR1 and CDR2 are MNHEY and SMNVEV (reference sequence). The CDR3 DNA reads TGTGCCAGCACCTCCCGAAGCGGGGGACGGTGGTATACGCAGTATTTT. This translates into CASTSRSGGRWYTQYF.